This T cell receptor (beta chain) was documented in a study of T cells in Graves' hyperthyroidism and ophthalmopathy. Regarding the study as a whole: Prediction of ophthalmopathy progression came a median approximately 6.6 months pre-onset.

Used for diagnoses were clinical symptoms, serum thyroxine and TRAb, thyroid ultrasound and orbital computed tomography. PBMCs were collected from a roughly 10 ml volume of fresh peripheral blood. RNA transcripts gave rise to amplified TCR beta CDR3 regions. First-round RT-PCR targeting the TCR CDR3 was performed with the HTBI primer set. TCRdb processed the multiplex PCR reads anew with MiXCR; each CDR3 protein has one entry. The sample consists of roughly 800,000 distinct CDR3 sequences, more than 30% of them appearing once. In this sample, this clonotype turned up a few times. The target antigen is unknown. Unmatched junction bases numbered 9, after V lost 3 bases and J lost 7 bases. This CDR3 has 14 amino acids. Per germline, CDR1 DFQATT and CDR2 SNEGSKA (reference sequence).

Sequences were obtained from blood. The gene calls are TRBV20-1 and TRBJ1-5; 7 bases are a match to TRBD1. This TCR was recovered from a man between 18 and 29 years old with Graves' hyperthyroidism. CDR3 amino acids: CSASDRERKQPQHF. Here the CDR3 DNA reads TGCAGTGCTAGTGACAGGGAGAGAAAACAGCCCCAGCATTTT.